This T cell receptor (beta chain) was recorded in a study of blood T cell repertoires in COVID-19. Study background: Samples taken during acute and convalescent COVID-19 were collected in the United States, Italy and Spain. PBMCs, B-cell-depleted T cells, or T cells were the source of the cDNA or gDNA that made up the material.

Only in-frame clones appear in the TCRdb table, and some are missing; sequencing was by immunoSEQ multiplex PCR. The sample has roughly 73,000 clones, around nine tenths seen once. V lost 5 bases, J lost 4 bases, and 7 bases stayed unmatched. Germline assignment: CDR1 SGHTA and CDR2 FQGNSA. The length of the CDR3 is 15 residues. The V gene is TRBV7-2, the J gene TRBJ1-2; TRBD1 matches at 10 bases. The source is an elderly woman with active or convalescent COVID-19. Sequencing used peripheral blood. The DNA of the CDR3 is TGTGCCAGCAGCCCTACGACAGGGGGCCCCTATGGCTACACCTTC. Its protein product is CASSPTTGGPYGYTF. Full variable domain (remainder filled in from reference TRBV7-2 and TRBJ1-2): GAGVSQSPSNKVTEKGKDVELRCDPISGHTALYWYRQSLGQGLEFLIYFQGNSAPDKSGLPSDRFSAERTGGSVSTLTIQRTQQEDSAVYLCASSPTTGGPYGYTFGSGTRLTVV.